This TCR beta chain stems from a study of post-analysis software for immune sequencing data. This clonotype was detected a few times. The antigen is undetermined. Tagging with unique molecular identifiers was a feature of the TCR beta cDNA libraries. Out of roughly 0.85 to 10 million T cells, a few hundred thousand cDNA molecules were generated. Each CDR3 protein gets one entry after TCRdb re-called the PCR reads with MiXCR. Here the sample spans about 430,000 distinct CDR3 sequences, less than 40% being singletons. Per germline, CDR1 SGDLS and CDR2 YYNGEE. V lost 6 bases to trimming and J lost 6 bases, with 16 bases between them. The CDR3 extends over 14 amino acids. The study's findings and limits: Patients had higher frequencies than controls of four to six TRBV segments, including TRBV5-6, TRBV5-1 and TRBV20-1. The normalized Chao1 diversity of multiple sclerosis patients was significantly lower than that of controls.

V is TRBV9 and J is TRBJ2-1, with a tentative D call TRBD1 (5 bases). The clonotype was recovered from a girl aged 2 to 9 with multiple sclerosis. The sample comprised blood. CDR3 nucleotides: TGTGCCAGCAACTCCGACAGCGCTGGCAATGAGCAGTTCTTC. This translates into CASNSDSAGNEQFF.